The sample holds one count of the clone carrying this TCR beta chain. Its target is not known. This entry belongs to a study of cytomegalovirus exposure and HLA in healthy donors. Study-level points and caveats: Most subjects had HLA-A and HLA-B alleles reportedly predicted accurately by TCR beta sequences. In vitro confirmation showed a few CMV-associated chains to be CMV antigen specific. According to a later analysis, most TCR beta chains associated with CMV appeared HLA-restricted. In a later analysis, specific HLA alleles were associated with more than 15,000 TCR beta sequences at a 0.05 false discovery rate.

PCR primers comprised 60 Vbeta and 13 Jbeta primers. Only in-frame clones appear in the TCRdb table, and some are missing; sequencing was by immunoSEQ multiplex PCR. There are some 98,000 clones in the sample; around 76% occur only once, and roughly 7.7% lies in the top ten. Germline CDR1 is SGHRS and CDR2 is YFSETQ. Trimming took 4 bases from V and 0 from J; bases not matched to a gene: 11. This CDR3 region has 18 residues. The clonotype originates from a human donor in good health. Sequenced material: PBMCs. The rearrangement joins TRBV5-1 to TRBJ2-7, with TRBD2 matching over 12 bases. The CDR3 region is CASSPVGLAGLFSYEQYF. The CDR3 DNA reads TGCGCCAGCAGCCCGGTCGGACTAGCGGGACTATTCTCCTACGAGCAGTACTTC.